These T cell receptor beta chains were read from a single sample in a study of OX40 agonist ivuxolimab in advanced cancers. Data came from immunoSEQ multiplex PCR; TCRdb stores just in-frame clones and leaves some out. The sample consists of approximately 120,000 clones, around 93% of them appearing once. Sequenced here: CD4+ or CD8+ T cells sorted from blood, sampled in a trial of the OX40 agonist ivuxolimab. These receptors originate from an adult with an advanced solid tumor such as melanoma, head and neck, liver or kidney cancer. The CDR3 runs from the conserved cysteine through the conserved F or W. The order of the fields is clone size, D gene, J gene, V gene, CDR3 protein, CDR3 DNA. The D gene is left open where the match is weak. Clone size is shown for a subset of rows, as once, few, many or a class of expanded clone.

-,-,TRBJ1-4,TRBV2,CASSTTAQSRKLFF,TGTGCCAGCAGTACGACAGCGCAGAGTAGAAAACTGTTTTTT
-,TRBD2,TRBJ2-1,TRBV5-4,CASSLDSSGGHNEQFF,TGTGCCAGCAGCTTGGATTCCAGCGGGGGTCACAATGAGCAGTTCTTC
-,TRBD1,TRBJ1-1,TRBV5-4,CASSSWTGGSKSTEAFF,TGTGCCAGCAGCTCCTGGACAGGGGGCTCTAAAAGCACTGAAGCTTTCTTT
-,-,TRBJ2-1,TRBV9,CASSVELGEQFF,TGTGCCAGCAGCGTAGAGCTGGGTGAGCAGTTCTTC
-,TRBD2,TRBJ2-5,TRBV19,CASSTLAGEETQYF,TGTGCCAGTAGTACTCTAGCGGGAGAAGAGACCCAGTACTTC
once,-,TRBJ2-7,TRBV13,CASSSYSYEQYF,TGTGCCAGCAGCTCATACTCCTACGAGCAGTACTTC
-,TRBD1,TRBJ1-6,TRBV5-1,CASSLNRGLVNSPLHF,TGCGCCAGCAGCTTGAACAGGGGGCTCGTTAATTCACCCCTCCACTTT
-,-,TRBJ1-2,TRBV14,CASSQERGYGYTF,TGTGCCAGCAGCCAAGAGAGGGGGTACGGCTACACCTTC
-,TRBD1,TRBJ1-1,TRBV7-2,CASSLKANRGAFF,TGTGCCAGCAGCTTAAAGGCGAACAGGGGAGCTTTCTTT
-,-,TRBJ1-4,TRBV27,CASTPDPAFNEKLFF,TGTGCCAGCACTCCCGATCCGGCCTTTAATGAAAAACTGTTTTTT
-,-,TRBJ1-2,TRBV5-1,CASSSSTDYYGYTF,TGCGCCAGCAGCTCCTCGACAGACTACTATGGCTACACCTTC
-,-,TRBJ2-2,TRBV7-4,CASSFSGNTGELFF,TGTGCCAGCAGCTTTAGCGGGAACACCGGGGAGCTGTTTTTT
once,TRBD2,TRBJ2-3,TRBV6-6,CASRETSGRADTQYF,TGTGCCAGCAGAGAAACTAGCGGGAGGGCAGATACGCAGTATTTT
-,TRBD2,TRBJ2-2,TRBV5-1,CASRLEYSGRIGELFF,TGCGCCAGCAGATTAGAGTATAGCGGGCGGATCGGGGAGCTGTTTTTT